This entry concerns a single T cell receptor beta chain. Its antigen is not identified. Germline is not matched at one junction end, which may reflect a read error. There were TCR beta CDR3 regions amplified from RNA transcripts. The HTBI primer set drove a first-round RT-PCR of the TCR CDR3. TCRdb analysed the multiplex PCR reads with MiXCR anew, one entry per CDR3 protein. Altogether some 650,000 distinct CDR3 sequences are present, approximately 15% being singletons, with the ten largest covering roughly 3.5%. The record originates from a study of T cells in Graves' hyperthyroidism and ophthalmopathy. Broader study findings: In the blood, most expanded thyroid clonotypes above 0.001 appeared as well.

Ophthalmopathy patients had Clinical Activity Score at least 3, NOSPECS grade at least 4, duration under 3 months. Orbital computed tomography and thyroid ultrasound, together with serum TRAb and thyroxine and clinical symptoms, were used for diagnoses. CDR1 and CDR2 (germline): SGHRS, YFSETQ. This CDR3 spans 18 amino acids. The sample comprised blood. This TCR derives from a woman between 35 and 50 years old with Graves' ophthalmopathy. The rearrangement joins TRBV5-1 to TRBJ2-2; 10 bases agree with TRBD2. CDR3 region: CAGSLVGSGRIRTGELFF. The CDR3 bases are TGCGCCGGCAGCTTGGTGGGTAGCGGGAGGATACGCACCGGGGAGCTGTTTTTT.